This TCR beta chain was documented in a study of shared clonotypes between healthy human individuals. The CDR3 runs to 12 residues. Trimming removed 5 bases from V and 5 bases from J, with 9 bases in between. CDR1 and CDR2 from the germline V gene are MDHEN and SYDVKM. Generated by immunoSEQ multiplex PCR, the TCRdb table keeps only in-frame clones and is missing some. This sample carries approximately 1,500,000 clones, 95% to 99% of them seen once, and the ten largest clones take less than 0.55%. The chain is built from TRBV28 and TRBJ2-5; D perhaps matches TRBD1 (5 bases). This TCR was recovered from a man aged 25-45 years in good health. Specimen: naive CD4+ T cells sorted from blood. Subset defined: CD45RA+ positively selected. For the CDR3, the DNA is TGTGCCAGCAGTGACAGTGGGGAGACCCAGTACTTC. This gives the protein CASSDSGETQYF.